This entry lists 14 T cell receptor beta chains sequenced from one sample in a study of T cell repertoires in cytomegalovirus infection. TCRdb called the reads again in MiXCR, with one record for every CDR3 protein. The sample records 290,000 or so distinct CDR3 sequences, about 25% being singletons. Sequenced material: PBMCs. These receptors were collected from a human donor in good health (CMV status not recorded). Some clones in this sample may be carry-over from other donors' samples.

J is TRBJ2-3 and V is TRBV19, with D perhaps given as TRBD1 or TRBD2 (7 bases each). V was shortened by 8 bases and J by 3 bases, with 21 bases between the two germline ends. The CDR3 loop spans 16 amino acids. Germline V gene sequence: CDR1 LNHDA, CDR2 SQIVND (reference sequence). The DNA for the CDR3 is TGTGCCAGTTCAAATCGGAGGGGGCGGGGGACAGATACGCAGTATTTT. Its translation is CASSNRRGRGTDTQYF.

The CDR3 here is CASSLQVQETQYF. The CDR3, as DNA: TGCGCCAGCAGCTTGCAGGTACAAGAGACCCAGTACTTC. The V gene is TRBV5-1, the J gene TRBJ2-5; D gene uncertain. The CDR3 is 13 residues long. Germline V CDR1 and CDR2: SGHRS, YFSETQ. Deletions cut 1 base from V and 2 bases from J, with 6 bases between.

The chain couples TRBV5-1 to TRBJ1-4; no reliable D call. The CDR3 is made up of 15 amino acids. V gave up 2 bases and J gave up 7 bases, with 15 bases separating them. CDR1 is SGHRS, CDR2 YFSETQ, per germline. The CDR3 region is CASSFTSGRSEKLFF. CDR3 sequence (DNA): TGCGCCAGCAGCTTTACGAGTGGGAGGAGTGAAAAACTGTTTTTT.

This clonotype was observed a handful of times. The chain couples TRBV7-9 to TRBJ2-7; D is unresolved. Trimming took 6 bases from V and 7 from J, leaving 13 bases between them. The V gene's germline CDR1 is SEHNR and CDR2 FQNEAQ (reference sequence). The CDR3 has 12 amino acids. CDR3 nucleotides: TGTGCCAGCAGTTTTGGTCCACCAGAGCAGTACTTC. Protein sequence: CASSFGPPEQYF.

In this sample, this clonotype turned up a few times. This sequence joins TRBV5-1 and TRBJ2-5, with D possibly TRBD2 on 6 matching bases. The CDR3 consists of 14 residues. The V end was cut by 5 bases, the J end by 3 bases, with 14 bases between. In germline, CDR1 is SGHRS, CDR2 YFSETQ. The CDR3 nucleotides read TGCGCCAGCAGGCGGGACCCCAGCGAAGAGACCCAGTACTTC. Amino acid sequence: CASRRDPSEETQYF.

J is TRBJ2-5 and V is TRBV19; D is uncertain. The CDR3 contains 13 residues. V lost 3 bases, J lost 2 bases, and 7 bases lay in between. The germline V gene has CDR1 LNHDA and CDR2 SQIVND (reference sequence). CDR3 coding DNA: TGTGCCAGTAGTATGGCCGTGCAAGAGACCCAGTACTTC. Its protein is CASSMAVQETQYF.

A remark on this clonotype: Just one base apart from a much larger clone, this may be a read error. The chain recombines TRBV7-9 with TRBJ2-7; no clear D. The CDR3 has 15 residues. The germline V gene encodes CDR1 SEHNR and CDR2 FQNEAQ (reference sequence). The CDR3 nucleotides read TGTGCCAGCAGCCCCGCCTGGGCTAGATCATACGTGCAGTACTTC. Amino acid sequence: CASSPAWARSYVQYF.

This clonotype was seen at least ten times. The CDR3 loop is CSARSRDRLSTDTQYF. The DNA for the CDR3 is TGCAGTGCTAGGTCCCGGGACAGGTTGAGCACAGATACGCAGTATTTT. The chain employs TRBV20-1 and TRBJ2-3, with 8 bases aligning to TRBD1. V trimming: 3 bases; J trimming: 0 bases; junction bases outside the gene matches: 8. The CDR3 extends over 16 amino acids. Germline V CDR1 and CDR2: DFQATT, SNEGSKA (reference sequence).

This clonotype has more than one count but fewer than ten. This chain joins TRBV28 and TRBJ1-2, with no clear D. Germline V CDR1 and CDR2: MDHEN, SYDVKM. This CDR3 comprises 13 residues. The ends were cut back, 3 bases at V and 5 bases at J, with 10 bases in the middle. The CDR3 region has the DNA TGTGCCAGCAGTTTTCTCTTGGGGTATGGCTACACCTTC. Protein sequence: CASSFLLGYGYTF.

CDR3 residues: CASSQSVTGNQPQHF. In DNA form, the CDR3 reads TGCGCCAGCAGCCAAAGCGTTACAGGGAATCAGCCCCAGCATTTT. The rearrangement joins TRBV4-3 to TRBJ1-5; the D gene is possibly TRBD1 (6 bases). The CDR3 runs to 15 residues. From germline, CDR1 is LGHNA and CDR2 YSLEER. The V end was cut by 2 bases, the J end by 4 bases, with 12 bases between.

The chain has TRBV27 and TRBJ2-7; D is undetermined. CDR1 is MNHEY, CDR2 SMNVEV, per germline (reference sequence). V was cut by 7 bases and J by 4 bases, with 20 bases left in between. The CDR3 is made up of 15 amino acids. The CDR3 region is CASIPSRWGHYEQYF. The CDR3 DNA is TGTGCCAGCATCCCCTCACGGTGGGGTCATTACGAGCAGTACTTC.

This clonotype was detected a few times. J is TRBJ1-2 and V is TRBV6-2 or TRBV6-3; D is possibly TRBD1 (5 bases). There are 12 residues in the CDR3. Germline values: CDR1 MNHEY, CDR2 SVGEGT. The V gene lost 4 bases and the J gene lost 9 bases, with 12 bases spanning the gap. This chain's CDR3 is CASSFREGSYTF. The CDR3 coding sequence is TGTGCCAGCAGTTTCAGGGAGGGGAGCTACACCTTC.

V and J are TRBV20-1 and TRBJ2-5; perhaps TRBD2 as D (6 bases). The germline V gene encodes CDR1 DFQATT and CDR2 SNEGSKA (reference sequence). Deletions cut 8 bases from V and 2 bases from J, with 15 bases between. The CDR3 has 13 residues. The CDR3 sequence: CSPLDYSQETQYF. In DNA form, the CDR3 reads TGCAGTCCTCTGGACTACTCACAAGAGACCCAGTACTTC.

This clonotype was observed many times. CDR3 sequence (DNA): TGTGCCAGCAGCTTAGTTGCTAGCGGGGGGACTTACAATGAGCAGTTCTTC. The encoded protein is CASSLVASGGTYNEQFF. This chain uses TRBV7-2 with TRBJ2-1, with 11 bases that match TRBD2. The CDR3 runs to 17 residues. Germline assignment: CDR1 SGHTA and CDR2 FQGNSA. V gave up 1 base and J gave up 4 bases; unmatched junction bases: 6. Full variable domain (outside the CDR3, taken from reference TRBV7-2 and TRBJ2-1): GAGVSQSPSNKVTEKGKDVELRCDPISGHTALYWYRQSLGQGLEFLIYFQGNSAPDKSGLPSDRFSAERTGGSVSTLTIQRTQQEDSAVYLCASSLVASGGTYNEQFFGPGTRLTVL.